One sample yielded the 19 T cell receptor beta chains listed below, sequenced in a study of identical twins. In TCRdb, the 5' RACE reads were re-called with MiXCR into one record per CDR3 protein. The sample contains under 800,000 distinct CDR3 sequences, around 21% of which appear only once. These records were also assigned to another study, of T cells expressing NK-cell markers.

Material for sequencing was PBMCs. The receptors here all came from a woman aged 18 to 35 in good health.

This sequence joins TRBV27 and TRBJ2-1; D could derive from TRBD1 or TRBD2 (5 bases each). Looked up from germline, CDR1 is MNHEY and CDR2 is SMNVEV (reference sequence). V was clipped by 1 base and J by 1 base, with 11 bases between them. CDR3 length equals 16 residues. CDR3 protein: CASSLFGTGSYNEQFF. DNA of the CDR3: TGTGCCAGCAGTTTATTCGGGACGGGGTCCTACAATGAGCAGTTCTTC.

This clonotype has ten or more counts. The rearrangement uses TRBV29-1 and TRBJ1-1; no definite D call. This CDR3 has 11 residues. V was shortened by 4 bases and J by 0 bases, with 3 bases between the two germline ends. Germline CDR1 reads SQVTM; CDR2 reads ANQGSEA. The DNA for the CDR3 is TGCAGCGTTGCGGTGAACACTGAAGCTTTCTTT. This codes for CSVAVNTEAFF.

Only a few counts were recorded for this clonotype. The chain recombines TRBV21-1 with TRBJ2-7; the table names TRBD2, a call not compared with the DNA. TRBV21-1 is designated a pseudogene. This CDR3 region has 16 residues. The CDR3 bases are TGTGCCAGCAGTGGGCTAGCGGGGTCCCCAACCTACGAGCAGTACTTC. The encoded protein is CASSGLAGSPTYEQYF.

The V and J genes are TRBV10-3 and TRBJ1-1; 7 bases fit TRBD1. CDR1 is ENHRY and CDR2 is SYGVKD in the germline V gene. The CDR3 is made up of 13 amino acids. J was trimmed by 3 bases and V by 5 bases; bases with no gene match: 3. In DNA, the CDR3 is TGTGCCATCAGTCGCGACAGGGACACTGAAGCTTTCTTT. Translating it yields CAISRDRDTEAFF.

This clonotype occurred a few times. The V gene is TRBV20-1, the J gene TRBJ2-5; 10 bases map to TRBD1. The germline gives CDR1 DFQATT, CDR2 SNEGSKA (reference sequence). The CDR3 length is 12 residues. V was pared by 7 bases and J by 5 bases, with 4 bases of the junction left unmatched. DNA of the CDR3: TGCAGTGGGGACAGGGGTCGCGAGACCCAGTACTTC. Amino acid sequence: CSGDRGRETQYF.

V and J are TRBV5-1 and TRBJ2-1; 7 bases are shared with TRBD1. In germline, CDR1 is SGHRS, CDR2 YFSETQ. After removal of 5 bases from V and 4 bases from J, the junction contained 9 bases not matched to a gene. This CDR3 comprises 15 residues. CDR3 region: CASSQTGWGYNEQFF. DNA of the CDR3: TGCGCCAGCAGTCAGACAGGGTGGGGTTACAATGAGCAGTTCTTC.

This clonotype was picked up many times. This sequence joins TRBV29-1 and TRBJ2-1; 7 nucleotides agree with TRBD1. The CDR3 runs to 12 residues. V was clipped by 8 bases and J by 3 bases; unmatched bases: 4. CDR1 is SQVTM, CDR2 ANQGSEA, per germline. CDR3 coding DNA: TGCAGCTCGGACAGGCTCTACAATGAGCAGTTCTTC. This sequence encodes CSSDRLYNEQFF.

The J gene is TRBJ1-5, the V gene TRBV12-3 or TRBV12-4; D possibly corresponds to TRBD1 (5 bases). This CDR3 region has 13 residues. The V and J ends lost 2 bases and 7 bases respectively, with 9 bases between them. The CDR3 DNA follows: TGTGCCAGCAGTTTACGGGGGTTCCAGCCCCAGCATTTT. Protein product: CASSLRGFQPQHF.

This clonotype was counted many times. The chain links TRBV7-9 to TRBJ2-7; no firm D call. Trimming removed 1 base at V and 10 bases at J, with 11 bases between. CDR1 is SEHNR and CDR2 is FQNEAQ in the germline V gene (reference sequence). The CDR3 runs to 12 residues. The DNA for the CDR3 is TGTGCCAGCAGCTTAGACCTCCCCAAACAGTACTTC. Translation: CASSLDLPKQYF.

The CDR3 protein is CAIKAQGGYGYTF. CDR3 bases: TGTGCCATCAAAGCCCAGGGGGGCTATGGCTACACCTTC. The chain employs TRBV10-3 and TRBJ1-2, with 7 nucleotides matching TRBD1. This CDR3 has 13 amino acids. The germline V gene has CDR1 ENHRY and CDR2 SYGVKD. Losses at the gene ends were 7 bases for V and 4 bases for J; bases not matched to a gene: 6.

This clonotype was observed once. The V gene is TRBV13, the J gene TRBJ2-4, with 8 positions matching TRBD1. The CDR3 spans 17 residues. After removal of 0 bases from V and 6 bases from J, the junction contained 10 bases not matched to a gene. The germline CDR1 and CDR2 sequences are PRHDT and FYEKMQ (reference sequence). The CDR3, as DNA: TGTGCCAGCAGCTTAGGAGGGACAGGCGGAGGTGGAAACATTCAGTACTTC. It translates to CASSLGGTGGGGNIQYF.

The chain employs TRBV20-1 and TRBJ2-3, with no clear D. CDR3 length: 12 residues. V was pared by 1 base and J by 2 bases, with 4 bases between. The germline gives CDR1 DFQATT, CDR2 SNEGSKA (reference sequence). DNA for the CDR3: TGCAGTGCTAGAGTCCACACAGATACGCAGTATTTT. This translates into CSARVHTDTQYF.

This clonotype appeared a few times. The rearrangement uses TRBV10-3 and TRBJ2-1; D is unresolved. Germline CDR1 is ENHRY and CDR2 is SYGVKD. The CDR3 runs 13 residues. Trimming took off 4 bases at V and 3 bases at J, with 7 bases between the two ends. In nucleotides, the CDR3 is TGTGCCATCAGTGCACTGCACTACAATGAGCAGTTCTTC. Protein: CAISALHYNEQFF.

V usage is TRBV9 and J usage is TRBJ2-1; 7 nucleotides match TRBD2. V lost 6 bases to trimming and J lost 1 base; unmatched junction nucleotides: 4. This CDR3 is built from 14 residues. Germline V CDR1 and CDR2: SGDLS, YYNGEE. The CDR3 region is CASNDGGSYNEQFF. The DNA of the CDR3 is TGTGCCAGCAACGACGGGGGGTCCTACAATGAGCAGTTCTTC. Full variable domain (outside the CDR3, taken from reference TRBV9 and TRBJ2-1): DSGVTQTPKHLITATGQRVTLRCSPRSGDLSVYWYQQSLDQGLQFLIQYYNGEERAKGNILERFSAQQFPDLHSELNLSSLELGDSALYFCASNDGGSYNEQFFGPGTRLTVL.

This sequence joins TRBV20-1 and TRBJ2-1, with 7 nucleotides matching TRBD1. The germline V gene has CDR1 DFQATT and CDR2 SNEGSKA (reference sequence). Germline trimming cut 0 bases from V and 9 bases from J; bases unmatched to any gene: 8. The CDR3 runs to 14 residues. CDR3 sequence reads: CSARDHRGMGEQFF. Written as DNA, the CDR3 is TGCAGTGCTAGAGACCACAGGGGAATGGGTGAGCAGTTCTTC.

The rearrangement uses TRBV25-1 and TRBJ2-5; unclear D gene. V was cut by 3 bases and J by 5 bases, with 13 bases left in between. Germline CDR1 reads MGHDK; CDR2 reads SYGVNS. The CDR3 runs 14 residues. CDR3 DNA: TGTGCCAGCAGTGACGGCTCTCTGGGGGAGACCCAGTACTTC. Protein product: CASSDGSLGETQYF.

A few counts support this clonotype. This chain connects TRBV15 to TRBJ2-1; the D gene could be TRBD1 or TRBD2 (5 bases each). Germline V lookup: CDR1 LNHNV, CDR2 YYDKDF (reference sequence). V was shortened by 0 bases and J by 7 bases, with 16 bases between the two germline ends. This CDR3 has 16 residues. CDR3 DNA sequence: TGTGCCACCAGCAGAGAGAGGGGATTGGCTTGGAATGAGCAGTTCTTC. It is translated as CATSRERGLAWNEQFF.

This sequence joins TRBV12-3 or TRBV12-4 and TRBJ2-6; possible D gene TRBD1, 5 bases. The CDR3 runs to 13 residues. V was cut by 0 bases and J by 13 bases, with 10 bases left in between. The CDR3 spells CASSLAQAGVLTF. The CDR3 nucleotides are TGTGCCAGCAGTTTAGCACAGGCAGGAGTCCTGACTTTC.

This clonotype was observed many times. The chain joins TRBV7-2 to TRBJ2-7; 15 bases fit TRBD2. The ends lost 4 bases at V and 9 bases at J; junction bases unmatched: 4. The germline V gene has CDR1 SGHTA and CDR2 FQGNSA. CDR3 length equals 14 residues. CDR3 residues: CASSSLGLAGGQYF. The CDR3 DNA sequence: TGTGCCAGCAGCTCCTTGGGACTAGCGGGAGGGCAGTACTTC.